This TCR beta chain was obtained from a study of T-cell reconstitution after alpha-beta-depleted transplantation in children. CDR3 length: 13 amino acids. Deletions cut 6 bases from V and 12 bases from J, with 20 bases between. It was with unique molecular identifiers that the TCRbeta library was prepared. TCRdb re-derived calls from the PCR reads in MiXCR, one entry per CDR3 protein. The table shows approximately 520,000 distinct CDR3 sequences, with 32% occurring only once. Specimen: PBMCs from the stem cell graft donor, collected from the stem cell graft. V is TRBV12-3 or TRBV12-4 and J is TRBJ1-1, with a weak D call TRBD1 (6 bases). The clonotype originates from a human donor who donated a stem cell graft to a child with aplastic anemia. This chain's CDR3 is CASRNTPGGAPFF. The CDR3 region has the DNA TGTGCCAGCAGGAACACCCCGGGGGGCGCGCCTTTCTTT.